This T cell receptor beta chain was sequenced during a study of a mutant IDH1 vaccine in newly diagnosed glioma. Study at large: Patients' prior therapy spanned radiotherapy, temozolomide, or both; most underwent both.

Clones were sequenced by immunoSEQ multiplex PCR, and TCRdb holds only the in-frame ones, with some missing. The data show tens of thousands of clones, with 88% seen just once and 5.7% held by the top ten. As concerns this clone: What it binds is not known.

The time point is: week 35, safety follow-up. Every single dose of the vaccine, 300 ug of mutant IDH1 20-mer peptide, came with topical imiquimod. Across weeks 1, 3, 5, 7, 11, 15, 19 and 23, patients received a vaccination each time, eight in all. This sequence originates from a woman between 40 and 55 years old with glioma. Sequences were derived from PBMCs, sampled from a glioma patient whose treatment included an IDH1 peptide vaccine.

The CDR3: CASSGQGASDTEAFF. DNA of the CDR3: TGTGCCAGCAGTGGACAGGGGGCGTCGGACACTGAAGCTTTCTTT. The chain couples TRBV6-1 to TRBJ1-1, with TRBD1 matching 10 bases. This CDR3 spans 15 amino acids. The V gene end was trimmed by 4 bases and the J gene end by 3 bases; junction bases not matched to a gene: 5. Per germline, CDR1 MNHNS and CDR2 SASEGT.